The rows below give T cell receptor beta chains drawn from one sample of a study of neurological immune-mediated disorders. In TCRdb, the 5' RACE reads were re-called with MiXCR into one record per CDR3 protein. The data hold 15,000 to 20,000 distinct CDR3 sequences, with about 15% observed a single time. Sequenced material: CD4+ T cells from blood. The receptors stem from a woman aged 55-70 years with HTLV-1-associated myelopathy (HAM/TSP). The CDR3 runs from the conserved cysteine through the conserved F or W. Fields, in order: D gene, J gene, V gene, clone size, CDR3 DNA, CDR3 protein. A D gene is named only where the DNA matches it firmly. The size entry gives once, few or many counts, or a class when the clone is expanded.

. | TRBJ2-7 | TRBV29-1 | many | TGCAGCGTTGGGGGGACCGGGGTAGGGGAGCAGTACTTC | CSVGGTGVGEQYF
. | TRBJ2-7 | TRBV20-1 | medium-sized | TGCAGTGCTAGGGGAGGTTGGAGCGAGCAGTACTTC | CSARGGWSEQYF
TRBD2 | TRBJ2-5 | TRBV20-1 | many | TGCAGTGCTAGAATGACTAGCGGGAGGGCCCAAGAGACCCAGTACTTC | CSARMTSGRAQETQYF
. | TRBJ2-1 | TRBV7-2 | many | TGTGCCAGCAGCCGGGACAACCCTTACAATGAGCAGTTCTTC | CASSRDNPYNEQFF
. | TRBJ1-5 | TRBV2 | many | TGTGCCAGCAGTGAAAACAGGGTTATACAGCCCCAGCATTTT | CASSENRVIQPQHF
. | TRBJ2-7 | TRBV5-1 | many | TGCGCCAGCGCCCAAGGACAGACCTACGAGCAGTACTTC | CASAQGQTYEQYF
. | TRBJ2-2 | TRBV7-2 | many | TGTGCCAGCAGCCGGGACATACCCAGCACCGGGGAGCTGTTTTTT | CASSRDIPSTGELFF
. | TRBJ2-1 | TRBV7-2 | many | TGTGCCAGCAGCCCGAGCTCCTACAATGAGCAGTTCTTC | CASSPSSYNEQFF
. | TRBJ2-3 | TRBV7-7 | many | TGTGCCAGCAGCTTAGACGCCACAGATACGCAGTATTTT | CASSLDATDTQYF
TRBD2 | TRBJ2-1 | TRBV5-1 | many | TGCGCCAGCAGCTCTCAGCGGGGGCCAAACAATGAGCAGTTCTTC | CASSSQRGPNNEQFF
TRBD1 | TRBJ2-7 | TRBV27 | many | TGTGCCAGCAGTTTACAGGACAGGCCGGGCTACGAGCAGTACTTC | CASSLQDRPGYEQYF
TRBD1 | TRBJ2-7 | TRBV7-2 | many | TGTGCCAGCAGCCCGGGGACAGGGGCCTACGAGCAGTACTTC | CASSPGTGAYEQYF
. | TRBJ1-6 | TRBV5-1 | many | TGCGCCAGCAGCTTGGATAGCTCCTATAATTCACCCCTCCACTTT | CASSLDSSYNSPLHF
TRBD1 | TRBJ2-7 | TRBV6-5 | many | TGTGCCAGCACCCCCCAGGCAGGGGGCTCCTACGAGCAGTACTTC | CASTPQAGGSYEQYF
. | TRBJ1-2 | TRBV4-1 | medium-sized | TGCGCCAGCAGCCAAAAGGGGCAGGATCCTCGATATGGCTACACCTTC | CASSQKGQDPRYGYTF
. | TRBJ2-1 | TRBV5-1 | many | TGCGCCAGCAGCTTGACCCTAGGAGGGGGTGGTGAGCAGTTCTTC | CASSLTLGGGGEQFF
TRBD2 | TRBJ2-7 | TRBV6-5 | many | TGTGCCAGCAGGGGGGGGGACTACCCGTACTCCTTC | CASRGGDYPYSF
. | TRBJ2-7 | TRBV7-8 | many | TGTGCCAGCAGCTCGGGCGAGAGGGTAGTCAGTACCTACGAGCAGTACTTC | CASSSGERVVSTYEQYF
. | TRBJ1-5 | TRBV20-1 | many | TGCAGTGCTAGAAGAGAAGGCAGGAGCCTCAATCAGCCCCAGCATTTT | CSARREGRSLNQPQHF
. | TRBJ1-4 | TRBV7-2 | many | TGTGCCAGCAGCCCCGCCGAAAAACTGTTTTTT | CASSPAEKLFF
TRBD1 | TRBJ1-1 | TRBV27 | many | TGTGCCAGCAGTTTATTACCTCCAGGGGGCGCCACTGAAGCTTTCTTT | CASSLLPPGGATEAFF
TRBD2 | TRBJ2-5 | TRBV20-1 | many | TGCAGTGCTAGAGGAGGCGGGAGGGTGCTAGAGACCCAGTACTTC | CSARGGGRVLETQYF
. | TRBJ1-1 | TRBV20-1 | many | TGCAGTGCTAGAGAGGCAGGGTTGAACACTGAAGCTTTCTTT | CSAREAGLNTEAFF
TRBD1 | TRBJ2-3 | TRBV6-6 | many | TGTGCCAGCAGGGAACAGGGGCTTAGCACAGATACGCAGTATTTT | CASREQGLSTDTQYF